The 22 T cell receptor beta chains reported below all come from one sample, sequenced in a study of CD8 T cells in ankylosing spondylitis. MiXCR was run by TCRdb on the 5' RACE reads, yielding one entry per CDR3 protein. This sample has around 130,000 distinct CDR3 sequences, with roughly 7.3% found just once. Input material: blood, either unsorted or a sorted T cell fraction (not recorded which). The receptors come from a male donor with ankylosing spondylitis or in good health (not recorded which).

This clonotype has at least ten counts. The gene calls are TRBV28 and TRBJ2-7; 7 positions agree with TRBD1. CDR1 is MDHEN and CDR2 is SYDVKM in the germline V gene. V was pared by 5 bases and J by 1 base, with 8 bases of the junction left unmatched. The CDR3 totals 15 residues. The DNA of the CDR3 is TGTGCCAGCAGTACCGGGACAGCGAGTTCCTACGAGCAGTACTTC. As protein: CASSTGTASSYEQYF.

This clonotype showed up many times. The J gene is TRBJ1-1, the V gene TRBV5-1; no definite D call. Looked up from germline, CDR1 is SGHRS and CDR2 is YFSETQ. This CDR3 contains 14 residues. Deletions cut 2 bases from V and 2 bases from J, with 10 bases between. The CDR3 DNA sequence: TGCGCCAGCAGCTTTCTAGGAGATAACACTGAAGCTTTCTTT. As protein: CASSFLGDNTEAFF.

In its sample, this clonotype was seen many times. V is TRBV12-3 or TRBV12-4 and J is TRBJ1-5; no firm D call. The CDR3 loop spans 15 amino acids. Trimming removed 6 bases from V and 1 base from J, with 13 bases in between. As DNA, the CDR3 is TGTGCCAGCAGGGGAGCGACGGCAAGCAATCAGCCCCAGCATTTT. Its translation: CASRGATASNQPQHF.

Many counts were recorded for this clonotype. The V gene is TRBV5-1, the J gene TRBJ2-7; tentative D call: TRBD2 (5 bases). The CDR3 is made up of 13 amino acids. The V and J ends lost 3 bases and 3 bases respectively, with 10 bases between them. Germline CDR1 is SGHRS and CDR2 is YFSETQ. The DNA of the CDR3 is TGCGCCAGCAGCTCTCGCCGGGACTACGAGCAGTACTTC. As protein: CASSSRRDYEQYF. Looking up the rest from reference TRBV5-1 and TRBJ2-7 gives the full variable domain: KAGVTQTPRYLIKTRGQQVTLSCSPISGHRSVSWYQQTPGQGLQFLFEYFSETQRNKGNFPGRFSGRQFSNSRSEMNVSTLELGDSALYLCASSSRRDYEQYFGPGTRLTVT.

This clonotype was observed at least ten times. This chain connects TRBV5-1 to TRBJ1-1, with TRBD1 matching over 7 bases. The CDR3 loop spans 15 amino acids. Germline loops: CDR1 SGHRS, CDR2 YFSETQ. The ends lost 2 bases at V and 3 bases at J; junction bases unmatched: 7. The CDR3 reads CASSFHSRGDTEAFF. In nucleotides, the CDR3 is TGCGCCAGCAGCTTTCACTCCAGGGGGGACACTGAAGCTTTCTTT.

This clonotype was counted many times. V is TRBV5-6 and J is TRBJ2-2, with unresolved D. Germline V gene lookup returns CDR1 SGHDT and CDR2 YYEEEE. V lost 1 base to trimming and J lost 4 bases, with 8 bases between them. CDR3 length: 14 amino acids. CDR3 sequence: CASSLYSPTGELFF. DNA of the CDR3: TGTGCCAGCAGCTTGTACAGTCCCACCGGGGAGCTGTTTTTT.

The sample holds many counts of this clonotype. The V and J genes are TRBV20-1 and TRBJ2-1, with a weak D call TRBD1 (6 bases). The ends were cut back, 0 bases at V and 5 bases at J, with 14 bases in the middle. Per germline, CDR1 DFQATT and CDR2 SNEGSKA (reference sequence). The CDR3 is made up of 15 amino acids. CDR3 DNA: TGCAGTGCTAGAGATCGGGTCAGGGGTAACAATGAGCAGTTCTTC. This gives the protein CSARDRVRGNNEQFF.

This clonotype was seen ten or more times. The V call is TRBV6-2 or TRBV6-3, the J call TRBJ2-1; 12 nucleotides line up with TRBD2. Germline V gene data show CDR1 as MNHEY and CDR2 as SVGEGT. Losses at the gene ends were 6 bases for V and 7 bases for J; bases not matched to a gene: 4. The CDR3 is 14 amino acids. CDR3 nucleotides: TGTGCCAGCAGCCGAGGACTAGCGGGAAATGAGCAGTTCTTC. As protein: CASSRGLAGNEQFF.

V is TRBV10-1 and J is TRBJ1-1, with D perhaps matching TRBD1 (5 bases). Germline V lookup: CDR1 WNHNN, CDR2 SYGVQD (reference sequence). V gave up 9 bases and J gave up 5 bases, with 16 bases separating them. This CDR3 has 13 residues. The CDR3 region is CASQASGRTEAFF. The CDR3 nucleotides are TGCGCCAGTCAAGCCTCAGGGCGGACTGAAGCTTTCTTT.

This chain connects TRBV12-3 or TRBV12-4 to TRBJ2-7, with TRBD1 matching 8 bases. J gave up 3 bases and V 6 bases, and 7 bases lay outside the gene matches. The CDR3 consists of 14 residues. CDR3 in DNA: TGTGCCAGCAGAACCGGGACAGGAAACTACGAGCAGTACTTC. Amino acids: CASRTGTGNYEQYF.

This clonotype was seen repeatedly, ten times or more. The chain couples TRBV11-3 to TRBJ2-1; 9 bases match TRBD2. This CDR3 is built from 15 residues. Unmatched junction bases numbered 17, after V lost 5 bases and J lost 15 bases. Germline-derived CDR1 and CDR2 are SGHNT and YENEEA. For the CDR3, the DNA is TGTGCCAGCAGCGACACGATTAGCGGGAGTAGGGCGGTGTTCTTC. This sequence encodes CASSDTISGSRAVFF.

This clonotype was seen ten or more times. V and J are TRBV29-1 and TRBJ2-1, with TRBD2 identical over 8 bases. CDR1 is SQVTM and CDR2 is ANQGSEA in the germline V gene. This CDR3 has 17 residues. Trimming cost V 3 bases and J 5 bases; bases outside gene matches: 15. The CDR3 sequence: CSVDKSFLLAGNNEQFF. In nucleotides, the CDR3 is TGCAGCGTTGATAAGTCTTTTCTGCTAGCGGGTAACAATGAGCAGTTCTTC.

This clonotype was seen repeatedly, ten times or more. The V call is TRBV7-2, the J call TRBJ2-7, with 9 bases fitting TRBD2. CDR3 length: 14 residues. Per the germline V gene, CDR1 is SGHTA and CDR2 is FQGNSA. With 5 bases clipped from V and 4 bases from J, the junction kept 6 bases outside the gene matches. CDR3 in amino acids: CASSPGLAIYEQYF. The CDR3 region has the DNA TGTGCCAGCAGCCCGGGACTAGCAATTTACGAGCAGTACTTC.

This clonotype was seen at least ten times. This sequence joins TRBV12-3 or TRBV12-4 and TRBJ1-2; 7 bases align to TRBD1. This CDR3 is built from 13 residues. J was trimmed by 3 bases and V by 7 bases; bases with no gene match: 5. In DNA, the CDR3 is TGTGCCAGCACCCAACAGGGGTACTATGGCTACACCTTC. Translated: CASTQQGYYGYTF.

There are many counts of this clonotype. The V gene is TRBV5-1, the J gene TRBJ2-1; possibly TRBD1 for D (5 bases). Trimming shortened V by 0 bases and J by 5 bases, and 24 bases separated the two germline ends. CDR3 length equals 19 residues. Germline CDR1 is SGHRS and CDR2 is YFSETQ. DNA of the CDR3: TGCGCCAGCAGCTTGGATCTCAGCTATACGCAGGGTCAACACAATGAGCAGTTCTTC. This gives the protein CASSLDLSYTQGQHNEQFF.

This clonotype was detected many times. The chain couples TRBV3-1 to TRBJ1-3; tentatively, D is TRBD1 (6 bases). The CDR3 has 14 residues. The V gene's germline CDR1 is LGHDT and CDR2 YNNKEL (reference sequence). V lost 5 bases and J 3 bases, leaving 11 bases between the germline ends. In DNA, the CDR3 is TGTGCCAGCAGCAGCCGGACAGATGGAAACACCATATATTTT. It encodes CASSSRTDGNTIYF.

In its sample, this clonotype was seen many times. The chain combines TRBV4-1 with TRBJ1-5; D unresolved. This CDR3 has 15 residues. The V gene lost 0 bases and the J gene lost 7 bases, with 13 bases spanning the gap. Germline V gives CDR1 MGHRA, CDR2 YSYEKL. CDR3 in DNA: TGCGCCAGCAGCCAAGATTATACGACCTACCAGCCCCAGCATTTT. Protein sequence: CASSQDYTTYQPQHF.

At least ten counts were recorded for this clonotype. The chain employs TRBV12-3 or TRBV12-4 and TRBJ1-2, with no clear D. V dropped 2 bases and J dropped 4 bases, with 8 bases sitting between them. CDR3 length equals 13 residues. CDR3 sequence: CASSLLEGYGYTF. CDR3 sequence (DNA): TGTGCCAGCAGTTTATTAGAGGGCTATGGCTACACCTTC.

This clonotype was found many times. The chain links TRBV7-8 to TRBJ2-2, with D unclear. The V and J ends lost 6 bases and 5 bases respectively, with 4 bases between them. The length of the CDR3 is 11 residues. Germline V gives CDR1 SGHVS, CDR2 FQNEAQ. CDR3 DNA sequence: TGTGCCAGCAGGGGGACCGGGGAGCTGTTTTTT. Its translation is CASRGTGELFF.

At least ten counts were recorded for this clonotype. CDR3 residues: CASSFLVTQETQYF. CDR3 DNA sequence: TGCGCCAGCAGCTTCCTAGTGACACAAGAGACCCAGTACTTC. V gene TRBV5-1 combines with J gene TRBJ2-5; D remains ambiguous. The germline V gene has CDR1 SGHRS and CDR2 YFSETQ. The CDR3 spans 14 residues. Trimming took off 2 bases at V and 2 bases at J, with 10 bases between the two ends.

In its sample, this clonotype was seen many times. The rearrangement joins TRBV3-1 to TRBJ1-2; TRBD1 agrees at 7 bases. V shed 4 bases, J shed 5 bases, and the junction held 4 bases outside the gene matches. CDR3 length: 13 residues. Germline V gene lookup returns CDR1 LGHDT and CDR2 YNNKEL (reference sequence). CDR3 sequence reads: CASSLAGGYGYTF. The CDR3, as DNA: TGTGCCAGCAGCCTAGCAGGGGGATATGGCTACACCTTC.

In its sample, this clonotype was seen many times. The chain links TRBV29-1 to TRBJ1-3; D is uncertain. Per the germline V gene, CDR1 is SQVTM and CDR2 is ANQGSEA. This CDR3 has 13 residues. V was clipped by 6 bases and J by 0 bases, with 9 bases between them. CDR3 sequence: CSVRLNSGNTIYF. The CDR3 nucleotides are TGCAGCGTCAGACTAAACTCTGGAAACACCATATATTTT.